Presented here are 25 T cell receptor beta chains from one specimen sequenced in a study of graft-versus-host responses after intestinal transplantation. Generated by immunoSEQ multiplex PCR, the TCRdb table keeps only in-frame clones and is missing some. The sample has roughly 120,000 clones, approximately 90% seen once. These receptors are not linked to any known antigen. The specimen comprised unstimulated CD4+ T cells sorted from spleen or lymph node cells, sampled before intestinal transplant. The receptors were gathered from a human donor who received an intestinal transplant.

The chain has TRBV6-5 and TRBJ2-2; possible D gene TRBD2, 5 bases. The V gene lost 4 bases and the J gene lost 5 bases, with 11 bases spanning the gap. CDR3 length: 14 residues. Germline assignment: CDR1 MNHEY and CDR2 SVGAGI. The CDR3 DNA is TGTGCCAGCAGTTCGGATCGGGGTACCGGGGAGCTGTTTTTT. Residues: CASSSDRGTGELFF.

The chain has TRBV11-1 and TRBJ2-5; 8 bases line up with TRBD2. From germline, CDR1 is SGHAT and CDR2 FQDESV (reference sequence). CDR3 length: 16 amino acids. V gave up 2 bases and J gave up 5 bases; unmatched junction bases: 10. The CDR3 region is CASSLKLSGGGETQYF. The DNA of the CDR3 is TGTGCCAGCAGCTTAAAGTTAAGCGGGGGTGGGGAGACCCAGTACTTC.

The table lists this clone with a count of one. This sequence joins TRBV5-1 and TRBJ1-5; 8 nucleotides align to TRBD1. Germline CDR1 reads SGHRS; CDR2 reads YFSETQ. The CDR3 sequence is 15 residues long. J lost 4 bases, V lost 0 bases, and 3 bases had no gene match. The CDR3 DNA reads as TGCGCCAGCAGCTTGGGGACAGGGCCAAATCAGCCCCAGCATTTT. It encodes CASSLGTGPNQPQHF.

This sequence joins TRBV30 and TRBJ2-5, with a tentative D call TRBD1 (5 bases). In germline, CDR1 is GTSNPN, CDR2 SVGIG (reference sequence). Deletions cut 0 bases from V and 5 bases from J, with 10 bases between. CDR3 size: 13 residues. The CDR3, as DNA: TGTGCCTGGAGTGTAACAGGCAGGGAGACCCAGTACTTC. Translating gives CAWSVTGRETQYF.

The chain joins TRBV19 to TRBJ2-7; 8 bases fit TRBD1. The germline V gene encodes CDR1 LNHDA and CDR2 SQIVND (reference sequence). This CDR3 spans 11 amino acids. V lost 5 bases and J lost 12; bases outside the gene matches: 6. The CDR3, as DNA: TGTGCCAGTAGTCACCGGGACAGGCGGTACTTC. This codes for CASSHRDRRYF.

J is TRBJ2-1 and V is TRBV18, with 8 positions matching TRBD2. V dropped 3 bases and J dropped 5; count of bases not matched to a gene: 12. This CDR3 comprises 17 residues. Per the germline V gene, CDR1 is KGHSH and CDR2 is LQKENI. CDR3: CASSPGAGGGSHNEQFF. The CDR3 DNA is TGTGCCAGCTCACCGGGCGCGGGGGGCGGTTCCCACAATGAGCAGTTCTTC.

This chain connects TRBV27 to TRBJ2-7, with 7 bases fitting TRBD1. CDR3 length: 17 amino acids. Germline lookup yields CDR1 MNHEY and CDR2 SMNVEV (reference sequence). Trimming removed 2 bases from V and 1 base from J; junction bases left unmatched: 11. In DNA form, the CDR3 reads TGTGCCAGCAGTTTAGGGACAGCCTTCAGGGGGTCCTACGAGCAGTACTTC. This codes for CASSLGTAFRGSYEQYF.

The chain recombines TRBV5-6 with TRBJ2-3, with D possibly matching TRBD2 (5 bases). V gave up 6 bases and J gave up 2 bases, with 13 bases separating them. Germline CDR1 is SGHDT and CDR2 is YYEEEE. The CDR3 sequence is 14 residues long. CDR3 sequence (DNA): TGTGCCAGCAACCGCGGGTACCTCACAGATACGCAGTATTTT. Translated, it gives CASNRGYLTDTQYF.

The sample holds one count of this clone. The chain joins TRBV5-6 to TRBJ1-2; 9 nucleotides line up with TRBD1. The V gene end was trimmed by 4 bases and the J gene end by 2 bases; junction bases not matched to a gene: 15. Germline values: CDR1 SGHDT, CDR2 YYEEEE. The CDR3 is 18 amino acids. The CDR3 reads CASSLVVVWDRENYGYTF. Written as DNA, the CDR3 is TGTGCCAGCAGCCTTGTCGTTGTGTGGGACAGGGAAAACTATGGCTACACCTTC.

As concerns this clone: The same CDR3 can be traced to other DNA sequences in this sample. The CDR3 DNA reads as TGTGCCAGCAGCTTAGGGACAAACACTGAAGCTTTCTTT. Translating gives CASSLGTNTEAFF. The chain recombines TRBV7-3 with TRBJ1-1; possibly TRBD1 for D (6 bases). This CDR3 contains 13 residues. V gave up 2 bases and J gave up 2 bases, with 6 bases separating them. Germline V gene data show CDR1 as SGHTA and CDR2 as FQGTGA. Drawing the rest from reference TRBV7-3 and TRBJ1-1, the complete variable domain is GAGVSQTPSNKVTEKGKYVELRCDPISGHTALYWYRQSLGQGPEFLIYFQGTGAADDSGLPNDRFFAVRPEGSVSTLKIQRTERGDSAVYLCASSLGTNTEAFFGQGTRLTVV.

The chain couples TRBV6-1 to TRBJ2-1, with a tentative D call TRBD1 (5 bases). With 2 bases removed from V and 8 bases from J, the gap between germline ends came to 10 bases. The CDR3 totals 13 residues. Germline CDR1 reads MNHNS; CDR2 reads SASEGT. CDR3 nucleotides: TGTGCCAGCAGTGAACAGGGTCCCCATGAGCAGTTCTTC. The encoded protein is CASSEQGPHEQFF.

This chain links TRBV20-1 with TRBJ2-7; D uncertain. Trimming left V 3 bases short and J 6 bases short, with 9 bases between. The CDR3 runs to 11 residues. CDR1 is DFQATT, CDR2 SNEGSKA, per germline (reference sequence). Here the CDR3 DNA reads TGCAGTGCTAGCCTTCCCGTCGAGCAGTACTTC. Translated, it gives CSASLPVEQYF.

The chain employs TRBV5-1 and TRBJ1-4; D remains ambiguous. The length of the CDR3 is 16 residues. V was clipped by 4 bases and J by 0 bases, with 13 bases between them. From germline, CDR1 is SGHRS and CDR2 YFSETQ. The CDR3 sequence is CASSRFAGATNEKLFF. The CDR3 coding sequence is TGCGCCAGCAGCCGATTCGCGGGTGCAACTAATGAAAAACTGTTTTTT.

This chain connects TRBV14 to TRBJ1-5; possibly TRBD1 for D (6 bases). Germline CDR1 SGHDN, CDR2 FVKESK. The CDR3 runs to 15 residues. V was trimmed by 6 bases and J by 7 bases, leaving 19 bases between them. CDR3 protein: CASRVQDSRDQPQHF. CDR3 coding DNA: TGTGCCAGCAGGGTTCAGGACAGCCGAGACCAGCCCCAGCATTTT.

The V gene is TRBV7-2, the J gene TRBJ2-3; tentatively, D is TRBD2 (5 bases). The CDR3 runs 14 residues. The germline V and J ends were trimmed by 5 bases and 3 bases, with 12 bases remaining between them. The germline CDR1 and CDR2 sequences are SGHTA and FQGNSA. The CDR3 DNA is TGTGCCAGCAGCCTATGGACTCCAACAGATACGCAGTATTTT. This encodes CASSLWTPTDTQYF.

This clone was recorded once. The chain uses TRBV7-8 and TRBJ2-7; 9 bases agree with TRBD2. From germline, CDR1 is SGHVS and CDR2 FQNEAQ. The V gene end was trimmed by 1 base and the J gene end by 2 bases; junction bases not matched to a gene: 0. This CDR3 comprises 14 residues. The CDR3 is CASSLVAGAYEQYF. In DNA form, the CDR3 reads TGTGCCAGCAGCTTAGTAGCGGGAGCCTACGAGCAGTACTTC.

J is TRBJ1-5 and V is TRBV5-5; no clear D. The germline V and J ends were trimmed by 0 bases and 4 bases, with 5 bases remaining between them. CDR1 and CDR2 from the germline V gene are SGHKS and YYEKEE (reference sequence). The CDR3 extends over 13 amino acids. CDR3 sequence: CASSLGENQPQHF. The CDR3 DNA follows: TGTGCCAGCAGCTTGGGGGAGAATCAGCCCCAGCATTTT.

The chain combines TRBV10-3 with TRBJ2-7; 7 bases map to TRBD2. With 7 bases clipped from V and 5 bases from J, the junction kept 8 bases outside the gene matches. Germline CDR1 reads ENHRY; CDR2 reads SYGVKD. The CDR3 extends over 13 amino acids. The CDR3 reads CAIKSGTRNEQYF. For the CDR3, the DNA is TGTGCCATCAAAAGCGGGACTCGCAACGAGCAGTACTTC.

The chain recombines TRBV2 with TRBJ2-7; D is perhaps TRBD2 (6 bases). Germline V CDR1 and CDR2: SNHLY, FYNNEI. This CDR3 is 15 amino acids long. The V end lost 6 bases, the J end lost 5 bases, and 20 bases lay between the germline ends. The CDR3 coding sequence is TGTGCCAGCAGCCCGGGGGATGGGAGGTACGACGAGCAGTACTTC. This gives the protein CASSPGDGRYDEQYF. The whole variable domain, remainder taken from reference TRBV2 and TRBJ2-7, is EPEVTQTPSHQVTQMGQEVILRCVPISNHLYFYWYRQILGQKVEFLVSFYNNEISEKSEIFDDQFSVERPDGSNFTLKIRSTKLEDSAMYFCASSPGDGRYDEQYFGPGTRLTVT.

The chain has TRBV5-6 and TRBJ2-2; 11 bases match TRBD2. V lost 4 bases to trimming and J lost 2 bases; unmatched junction nucleotides: 7. The CDR3 covers 17 residues. Per the germline V gene, CDR1 is SGHDT and CDR2 is YYEEEE. The CDR3 protein is CASSPYSGRANTGELFF. The DNA for the CDR3 is TGTGCCAGCAGCCCCTATAGCGGGAGGGCCAACACCGGGGAGCTGTTTTTT.

The gene calls are TRBV2 and TRBJ2-7, with TRBD2 identical over 8 bases. The V gene end was trimmed by 6 bases and the J gene end by 4 bases; junction bases not matched to a gene: 11. This CDR3 contains 15 residues. Germline lookup yields CDR1 SNHLY and CDR2 FYNNEI. CDR3 sequence (DNA): TGTGCCAGCAGAGGGGGGGGGACTAGTCTTTACGAGCAGTACTTC. This codes for CASRGGGTSLYEQYF.

Turning to this clone: Additional DNA sequences in this sample encode the identical CDR3. The V call is TRBV10-3, the J call TRBJ2-1, with D maybe TRBD1 (6 bases). The CDR3 runs to 15 residues. The V gene lost 6 bases and the J gene lost 5 bases, with 17 bases spanning the gap. Germline V gene sequence: CDR1 ENHRY, CDR2 SYGVKD. Here the CDR3 DNA reads TGTGCCATCAGCTCAGGGGAGCGCTATAACAATGAGCAGTTCTTC. Translated: CAISSGERYNNEQFF.

V gene TRBV10-1 combines with J gene TRBJ1-1; D unclear. Germline lookup yields CDR1 WNHNN and CDR2 SYGVQD (reference sequence). The CDR3 has 14 amino acids. The V gene lost 4 bases and the J gene lost 0 bases, with 9 bases spanning the gap. The CDR3 is CASSGTVMNTEAFF. The CDR3 region has the DNA TGCGCCAGCAGTGGCACAGTAATGAACACTGAAGCTTTCTTT.

The V gene is TRBV6-5, the J gene TRBJ1-5, with D uncertain. V was trimmed by 2 bases and J by 3 bases, leaving 5 bases between them. CDR1 is MNHEY, CDR2 SVGAGI, per germline. The CDR3 is 13 residues long. CDR3 sequence (DNA): TGTGCCAGCAGTTACGACACCAATCAGCCCCAGCATTTT. It encodes CASSYDTNQPQHF.

The chain joins TRBV15 to TRBJ1-2; D gene unclear. Germline CDR1 LNHNV, CDR2 YYDKDF (reference sequence). The CDR3 extends over 15 amino acids. V dropped 0 bases and J dropped 4 bases, with 12 bases sitting between them. CDR3 in DNA: TGTGCCACCAGCAGAGATGGGCAACAGATCTATGGCTACACCTTC. Encoded protein: CATSRDGQQIYGYTF.